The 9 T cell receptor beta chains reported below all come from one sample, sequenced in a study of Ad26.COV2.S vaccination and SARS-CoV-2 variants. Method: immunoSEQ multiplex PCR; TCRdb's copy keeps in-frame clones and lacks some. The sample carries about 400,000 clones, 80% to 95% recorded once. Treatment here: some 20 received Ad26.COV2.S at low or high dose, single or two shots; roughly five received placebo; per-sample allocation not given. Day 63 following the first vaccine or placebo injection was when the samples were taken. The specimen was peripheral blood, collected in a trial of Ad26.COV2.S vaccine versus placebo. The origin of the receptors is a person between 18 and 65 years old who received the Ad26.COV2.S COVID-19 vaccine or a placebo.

CDR3 in amino acids: CASSPLDLGVQNTEAFF. DNA of the CDR3: TGTGCCAGCAGCCCATTAGACCTGGGAGTCCAGAACACTGAAGCTTTCTTT. The genes are TRBV3-1 (or the pseudogene TRBV3-2) and TRBJ1-1; no reliable D call. The CDR3 covers 17 residues. Germline V lookup: CDR1 LGHDT, CDR2 YNNKEL (reference sequence). Trimming stripped 4 bases from V and 1 base from J, with 19 bases between.

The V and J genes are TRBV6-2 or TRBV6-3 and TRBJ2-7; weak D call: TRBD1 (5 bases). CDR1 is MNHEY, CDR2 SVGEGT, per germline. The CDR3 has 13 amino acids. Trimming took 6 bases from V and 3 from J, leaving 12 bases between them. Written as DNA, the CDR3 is TGTGCCAGCAGCCCGACGCAGGGCTACGAGCAGTACTTC. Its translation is CASSPTQGYEQYF.

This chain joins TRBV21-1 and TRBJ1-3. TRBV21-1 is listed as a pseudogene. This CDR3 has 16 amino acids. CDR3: CASSLGRKNSGNTIYF. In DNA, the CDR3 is TGTGCCAGCAGCCTAGGACGGAAGAACTCTGGAAACACCATATATTTT.

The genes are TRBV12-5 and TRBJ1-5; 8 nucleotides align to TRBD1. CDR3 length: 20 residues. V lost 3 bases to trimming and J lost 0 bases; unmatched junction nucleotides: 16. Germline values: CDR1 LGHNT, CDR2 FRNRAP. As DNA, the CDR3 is TGTGCTAGTGGTTTTATCGCCGGACAGGGAGACCTCTATAGCAATCAGCCCCAGCATTTT. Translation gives CASGFIAGQGDLYSNQPQHF.

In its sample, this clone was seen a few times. CDR3 amino acids: CSASPGRRAEAFF. In DNA, the CDR3 is TGCAGTGCTAGTCCGGGACGGCGAGCTGAAGCTTTCTTT. V gene TRBV20-1 combines with J gene TRBJ1-1; possibly TRBD1 for D (5 bases). Germline V lookup: CDR1 DFQATT, CDR2 SNEGSKA (reference sequence). The CDR3 sequence is 13 residues long. Trimming removed 3 bases from V and 6 bases from J, with 14 bases in between.

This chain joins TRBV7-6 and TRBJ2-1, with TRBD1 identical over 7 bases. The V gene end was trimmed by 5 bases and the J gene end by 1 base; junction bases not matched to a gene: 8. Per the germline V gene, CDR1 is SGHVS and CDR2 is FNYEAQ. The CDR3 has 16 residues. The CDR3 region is CASSRDSPLSYNEQFF. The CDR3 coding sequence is TGTGCCAGCAGCCGGGACAGTCCCCTATCCTACAATGAGCAGTTCTTC.

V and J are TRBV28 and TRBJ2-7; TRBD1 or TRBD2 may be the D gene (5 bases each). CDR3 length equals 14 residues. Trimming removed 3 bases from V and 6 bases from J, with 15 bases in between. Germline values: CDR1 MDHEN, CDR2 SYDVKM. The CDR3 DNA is TGTGCCAGCAGTTTGCGAGGGGTGTCTAGCGAGCAGTACTTC. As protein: CASSLRGVSSEQYF.

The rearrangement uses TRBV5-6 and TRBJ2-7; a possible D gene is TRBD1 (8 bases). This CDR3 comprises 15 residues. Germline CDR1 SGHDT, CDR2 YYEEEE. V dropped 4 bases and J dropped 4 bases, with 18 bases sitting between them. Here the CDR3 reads CASSDFLQGGYEQYF. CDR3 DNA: TGTGCCAGCAGCGATTTCCTACAGGGGGGGTACGAGCAGTACTTC.

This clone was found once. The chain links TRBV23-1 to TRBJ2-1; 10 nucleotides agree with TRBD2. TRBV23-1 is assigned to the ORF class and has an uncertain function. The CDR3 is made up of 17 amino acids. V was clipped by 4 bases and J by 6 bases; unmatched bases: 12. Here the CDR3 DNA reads TGCGCCAGCAGTCGTTGTATAGCGGGGGGCCCGTTCAATGAGCAGTTCTTC. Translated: CASSRCIAGGPFNEQFF.